Sequencing of this T cell receptor beta chain was carried out in a study of T cell repertoires in aging, cancer and after chemotherapy. Study-wide results and caveats: Median generation probability rose over the chemotherapy interval in each cancer cohort, suggesting rebound thymic output. In cancer patients, declining TCR diversity with age involved lost richness and lost evenness.

Amplification of TCR beta used genomic DNA extracted from peripheral blood. This clonotype is deemed large. What it binds is unknown. Multiplex touch-down PCR with TRB-A/B primers amplified rearranged V-D-J TRB sequences. TCRdb used MiXCR to reprocess the multiplex PCR reads, holding one entry per CDR3 protein. The sample lists roughly 660 distinct CDR3 sequences, around 39% occurring once. V was pared by 0 bases and J by 4 bases, with 6 bases between. CDR1 is ENHRY, CDR2 SYGVKD, per germline. The CDR3 extends over 13 amino acids. This rearrangement joins TRBV10-3 to TRBJ1-2, with no clear D. The source is a human donor with a solid tumor. Sequenced material: blood. CDR3 coding DNA: TGTGCCATCAGTGAGTCCCACCGCTATGGCTACACCTTC. It is translated as CAISESHRYGYTF.